This is a list of T cell receptor beta chains from one sample in a study of control samples from healthy donors and cancer patients. Produced via immunoSEQ multiplex PCR; TCRdb's table is partial and in-frame only. The sample has under 65,000 clones, around 87% seen once; the top ten hold 10% to 15%. Sequenced material: PBMCs. The receptors shown here come from a woman aged 60 to 75 with lung cancer. Each CDR3 is given with its conserved first and last residue. A D gene is named only where the DNA matches it firmly. Clone size appears in some rows only: once, few, many, or a class for an expanded clone.

abundance	v_gene	j_gene	d_gene	CDR3nt	CDR3aa
-	TRBV19	TRBJ1-1	-	TGTGCCAGTAGTCTGGGGGCCGGCATCACTGAAGCTTTCTTT	CASSLGAGITEAFF
-	TRBV24-1	TRBJ2-1	-	TGTGCCACCAGTGATTTGGGGAGGGGGCTGGTCAATGAGCAGTTCTTC	CATSDLGRGLVNEQFF
-	TRBV4-1	TRBJ1-4	-	TGCGCCAGCAGAGGGACATTGAATGAAAAACTGTTTTTT	CASRGTLNEKLFF
-	TRBV18	TRBJ2-1	TRBD2	TGTGCCAGCTCACCCCAGGAGACTAGCGGGTGGGGCTCCTACAATGAGCAGTTCTTC	CASSPQETSGWGSYNEQFF
-	TRBV5-1	TRBJ2-3	TRBD2	TGCGCCAGCAGCTTTAGCGGGGGGGCCGATACGCAGTATTTT	CASSFSGGADTQYF
-	TRBV6-2/TRBV6-3	TRBJ1-1	-	TGTGCCAGCAGCCCACAGGGAATTCGTACTGAAGCTTTCTTT	CASSPQGIRTEAFF
-	TRBV6-6	TRBJ2-5	-	TGTGCCAGCAGTTACAGGGGGGAGGAGACCCAGTACTTC	CASSYRGEETQYF
-	TRBV2	TRBJ1-5	-	TGTGCCAGCAGTGGGGCAACGCATAGCAATCAGCCCCAGCATTTT	CASSGATHSNQPQHF
-	TRBV6-1	TRBJ1-4	-	TGTGCCAGCACCAACGGACAGTTTGATGAAAAACTGTTTTTT	CASTNGQFDEKLFF
-	TRBV30	TRBJ2-1	-	TGTGCCTGGAGTTCCAGTTCTGTAAATGAGCAGTTCTTC	CAWSSSSVNEQFF
-	TRBV27	TRBJ2-7	-	TGTGCCAGCAGTTTATCCCGGACGGGATCCTACGAGCAGTACTTC	CASSLSRTGSYEQYF
-	TRBV3-1/TRBV3-2	TRBJ1-1	TRBD1	TGTGCCAGCAGCTCCTATACAGGGGGCCACACTGAAGCTTTCTTT	CASSSYTGGHTEAFF
-	TRBV5-4	TRBJ1-4	-	TGTGCCAGCAGCTTGGGCGGGGGAGGTAATGAAAAACTGTTTTTT	CASSLGGGGNEKLFF
-	TRBV29-1	TRBJ2-5	-	TGCAGCGTTGAATTCGGGGGCTCTGGGACCCAGTACTTC	CSVEFGGSGTQYF
few	TRBV2	TRBJ2-4	TRBD2	TGTGCCAGCAGGGACGGGAGGGCCAAAAGAAACATTCAGTACTTC	CASRDGRAKRNIQYF
once	TRBV27	TRBJ1-1	-	TGTGCCAGCAGTTTATATGCGAGAGGGGCGCGCACTGAAGCTTTCTTT	CASSLYARGARTEAFF
-	TRBV30	TRBJ1-2	-	TGTGCCTGGAGTCGAAGTGCCCCGGGGGGCTACACCTTC	CAWSRSAPGGYTF
-	TRBV28	TRBJ1-4	TRBD1	TGTGCCAGCACCAGACCAGGGGGGAGTGAAAAACTGTTTTTT	CASTRPGGSEKLFF
-	TRBV19	TRBJ1-6	TRBD1	TGTGCCAGTAGAGGACAGGCAGCCGATAATTCACCCCTCCACTTT	CASRGQAADNSPLHF
-	TRBV19	TRBJ1-2	TRBD1	TGTGCCAGTAATTCAGGGGGCTATGGCTACACCTTC	CASNSGGYGYTF
-	TRBV6-6	TRBJ1-2	-	TGTGCCAGCAGTTACGGGGAACAGTTCTATGGCTACACCTTC	CASSYGEQFYGYTF
-	TRBV15	TRBJ1-6	TRBD1	TGTGCCACCAGCAGAGGGGGGACAGGGGGATCACCCCTCCACTTT	CATSRGGTGGSPLHF
-	TRBV9	TRBJ2-7	TRBD2	TGTGCCAGCAGCCCCCGGGGGGGAGCTACTAAGCAGTACTTC	CASSPRGGATKQYF
-	TRBV10-2	TRBJ1-1	-	TGCGCCAGCAGTGAGTTTAAGGGGAACACTGAAGCTTTCTTT	CASSEFKGNTEAFF
-	TRBV28	TRBJ1-5	TRBD1	TGTGCCAGCAGCCGGACAGGGTTGAGCAATCAGCCCCAGCATTTT	CASSRTGLSNQPQHF
-	TRBV6-5	TRBJ1-1	-	TGTGCCAGCAGTTACTACGGGACAAGGAACACTGAAGCTTTCTTT	CASSYYGTRNTEAFF
-	TRBV28	TRBJ2-1	TRBD1	TGTGCCAGCACCGGCTACCCGGGACAGGGAGACAATGAGCAGTTCTTC	CASTGYPGQGDNEQFF
-	TRBV7-3	TRBJ2-3	-	TGTGCCAGCGCCAATAAAGGCGGTCGGGCAGATACGCAGTATTTT	CASANKGGRADTQYF
once	TRBV3-1/TRBV3-2	TRBJ2-2	-	TGTGCCAGCAGCCAAGTATCGATGGGAACCGGGGAGCTGTTTTTT	CASSQVSMGTGELFF
-	TRBV19	TRBJ2-1	-	TGTGCCACAGGAGCCGTCGGTCATAGTCCCCGGGTGTTCTTC	CATGAVGHSPRVFF
-	TRBV19	TRBJ2-7	-	TGTGCCAGTAGTATGGGACTGTCGGGGGATCGCTACGAGCAGTACTTC	CASSMGLSGDRYEQYF
-	TRBV2	TRBJ2-3	-	TGTGCCAGCAGGTTCGAGGTAGATACGCAGTATTTT	CASRFEVDTQYF
-	TRBV4-1	TRBJ1-3	-	TGCGCCAGCAGCCAGAATTTAGCTCTAGGGGCTGGAAACACCATATATTTT	CASSQNLALGAGNTIYF
-	TRBV25-1	TRBJ2-3	-	TGTGCCAGCAGTGATTTGGGAGATACGCAGTATTTT	CASSDLGDTQYF
-	TRBV28	TRBJ1-4	TRBD1	TGTGCCACCCAAGCCGGACAGGCAACTAATGAAAAACTGTTTTTT	CATQAGQATNEKLFF
-	TRBV30	TRBJ2-5	TRBD2	TGTGCCTGGAGTGTGAGAAGAACACCGGGACTAGCGGTCCAAGAGACCCAGTACTTC	CAWSVRRTPGLAVQETQYF
-	TRBV3-1/TRBV3-2	TRBJ1-6	-	TGTGCCAGCAGCCAAGAGGGGAGTTCACCCCTCCACTTT	CASSQEGSSPLHF
-	TRBV10-3	TRBJ1-1	TRBD1	TGTGCCATCAGTAGACAGGGGGCTTTTGACACTGAAGCTTTCTTT	CAISRQGAFDTEAFF
-	TRBV6-6	TRBJ2-7	TRBD2	TGTGCCAGCAGCCCCAGCGGGAGTGACGAGCAGTACTTC	CASSPSGSDEQYF
-	TRBV6-2/TRBV6-3	TRBJ2-1	-	TGTGCCAGCAGCACTACCTACAATGAGCAGTTCTTC	CASSTTYNEQFF
once	TRBV2	TRBJ1-5	-	TGTGCCAGCAGTGACACCGGGGGCGAGCAGCCCCAGCATTTT	CASSDTGGEQPQHF